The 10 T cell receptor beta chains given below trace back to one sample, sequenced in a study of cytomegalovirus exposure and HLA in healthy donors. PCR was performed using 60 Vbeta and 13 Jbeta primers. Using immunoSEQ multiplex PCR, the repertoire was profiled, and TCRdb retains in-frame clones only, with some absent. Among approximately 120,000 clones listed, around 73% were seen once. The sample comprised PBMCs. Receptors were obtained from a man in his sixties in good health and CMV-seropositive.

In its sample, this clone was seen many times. The CDR3 DNA is TGTGCCAGCAGCTTGTCCGGGGGAAGTGGGCGGGAAAAACTGTTTTTT. Its translation is CASSLSGGSGREKLFF. V and J are TRBV5-4 and TRBJ1-4; possibly TRBD1 for D (5 bases). The CDR3 contains 16 residues. Trimming took 1 base from V and 8 from J, leaving 18 bases between them. CDR1 is SGHNT and CDR2 is YYREEE in the germline V gene (reference sequence).

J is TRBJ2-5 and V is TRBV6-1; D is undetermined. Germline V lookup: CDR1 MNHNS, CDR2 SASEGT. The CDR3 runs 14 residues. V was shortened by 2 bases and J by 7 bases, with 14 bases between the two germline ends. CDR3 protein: CASSELAPPGTQYF. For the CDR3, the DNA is TGTGCCAGCAGTGAACTGGCTCCCCCGGGGACCCAGTACTTC.

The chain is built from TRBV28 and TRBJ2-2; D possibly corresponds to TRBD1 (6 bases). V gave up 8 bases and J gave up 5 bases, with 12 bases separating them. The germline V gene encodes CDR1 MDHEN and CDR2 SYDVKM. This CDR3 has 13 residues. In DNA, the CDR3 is TGTGCCAGCGGATCAGGGGTAACCGGGGAGCTGTTTTTT. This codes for CASGSGVTGELFF.

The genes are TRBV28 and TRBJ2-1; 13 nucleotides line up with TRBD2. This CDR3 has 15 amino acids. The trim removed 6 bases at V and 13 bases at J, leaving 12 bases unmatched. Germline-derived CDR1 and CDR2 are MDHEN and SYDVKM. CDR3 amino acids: CASSQGLAGEVPQFF. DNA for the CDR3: TGTGCCAGCAGCCAAGGACTAGCGGGGGAGGTGCCCCAGTTCTTC.

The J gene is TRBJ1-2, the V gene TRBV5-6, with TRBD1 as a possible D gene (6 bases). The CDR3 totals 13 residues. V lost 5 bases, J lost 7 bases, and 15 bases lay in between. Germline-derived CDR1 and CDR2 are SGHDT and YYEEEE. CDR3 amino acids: CASSNDRSVGYTF. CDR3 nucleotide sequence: TGTGCCAGCAGTAATGACAGGAGTGTTGGCTACACCTTC.

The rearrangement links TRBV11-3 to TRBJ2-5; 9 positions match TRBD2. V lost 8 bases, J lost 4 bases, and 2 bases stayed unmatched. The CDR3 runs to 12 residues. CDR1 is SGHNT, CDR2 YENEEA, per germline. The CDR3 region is CASPGLAETQYF. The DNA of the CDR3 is TGTGCCAGCCCGGGACTAGCAGAGACCCAGTACTTC.

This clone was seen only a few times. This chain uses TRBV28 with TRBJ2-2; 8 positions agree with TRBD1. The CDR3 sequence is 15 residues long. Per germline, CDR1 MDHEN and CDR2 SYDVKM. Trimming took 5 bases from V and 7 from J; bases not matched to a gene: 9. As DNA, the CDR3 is TGTGCCAGCAGTGTCCAGGGGGCAGCGGGCGGGGAGCTGTTTTTT. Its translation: CASSVQGAAGGELFF.

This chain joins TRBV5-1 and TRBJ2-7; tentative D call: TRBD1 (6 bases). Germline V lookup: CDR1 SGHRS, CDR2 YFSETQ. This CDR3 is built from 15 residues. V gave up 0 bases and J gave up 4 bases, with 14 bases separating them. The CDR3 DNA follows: TGCGCCAGCAGCTTGGCCCAGGGGCAGGGGTACGAGCAGTACTTC. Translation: CASSLAQGQGYEQYF.

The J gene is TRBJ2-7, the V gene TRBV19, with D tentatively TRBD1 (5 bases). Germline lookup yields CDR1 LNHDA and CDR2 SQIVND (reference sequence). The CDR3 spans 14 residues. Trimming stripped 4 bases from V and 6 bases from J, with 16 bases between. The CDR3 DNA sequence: TGTGCCAGTAGTAGGGGAACCCAGGGCGGCGAGCAGTACTTC. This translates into CASSRGTQGGEQYF.

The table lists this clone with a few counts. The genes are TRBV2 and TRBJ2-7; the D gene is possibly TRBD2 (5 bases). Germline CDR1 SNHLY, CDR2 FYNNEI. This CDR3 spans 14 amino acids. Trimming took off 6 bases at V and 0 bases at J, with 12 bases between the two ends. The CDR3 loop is CASRSIGSSYEQYF. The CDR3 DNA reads TGTGCCAGCAGGTCGATTGGGAGCTCCTACGAGCAGTACTTC.